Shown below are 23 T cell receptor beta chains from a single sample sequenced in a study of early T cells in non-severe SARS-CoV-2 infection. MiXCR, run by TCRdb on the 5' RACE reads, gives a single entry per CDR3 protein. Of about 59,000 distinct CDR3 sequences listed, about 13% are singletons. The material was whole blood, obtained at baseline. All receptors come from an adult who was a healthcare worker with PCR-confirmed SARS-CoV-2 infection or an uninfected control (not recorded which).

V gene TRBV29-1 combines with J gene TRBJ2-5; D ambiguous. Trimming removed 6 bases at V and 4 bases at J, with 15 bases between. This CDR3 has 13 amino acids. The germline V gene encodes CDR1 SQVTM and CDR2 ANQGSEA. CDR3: CSVPRSGIETQYF. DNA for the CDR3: TGCAGCGTCCCCAGATCTGGGATAGAGACCCAGTACTTC. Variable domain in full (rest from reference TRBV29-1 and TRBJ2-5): SAVISQKPSRDICQRGTSLTIQCQVDSQVTMMFWYRQQPGQSLTLIATANQGSEATYESGFVIDKFPISRPNLTFSTLTVSNMSPEDSSIYLCSVPRSGIETQYFGPGTRLLVL.

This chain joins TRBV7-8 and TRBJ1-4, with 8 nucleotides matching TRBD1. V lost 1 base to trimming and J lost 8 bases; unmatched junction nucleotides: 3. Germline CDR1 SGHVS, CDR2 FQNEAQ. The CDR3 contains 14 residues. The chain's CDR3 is CASSLGTGLEKLFF. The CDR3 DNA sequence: TGTGCCAGCAGCTTAGGGACAGGGCTGGAAAAACTGTTTTTT.

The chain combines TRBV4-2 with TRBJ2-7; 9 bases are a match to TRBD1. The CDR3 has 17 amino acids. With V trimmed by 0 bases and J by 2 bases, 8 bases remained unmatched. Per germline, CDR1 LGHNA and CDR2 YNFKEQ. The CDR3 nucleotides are TGTGCCAGCAGCCAAGATGCGGGACAGGGAGGGACCTACGAGCAGTACTTC. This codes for CASSQDAGQGGTYEQYF.

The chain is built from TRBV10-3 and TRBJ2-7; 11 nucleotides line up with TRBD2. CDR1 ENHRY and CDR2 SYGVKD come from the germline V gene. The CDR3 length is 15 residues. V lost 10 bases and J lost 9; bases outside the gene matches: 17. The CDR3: CATLRDSGRASVQYF. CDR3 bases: TGTGCCACCCTGAGGGATAGCGGGAGGGCTTCTGTGCAGTACTTC.

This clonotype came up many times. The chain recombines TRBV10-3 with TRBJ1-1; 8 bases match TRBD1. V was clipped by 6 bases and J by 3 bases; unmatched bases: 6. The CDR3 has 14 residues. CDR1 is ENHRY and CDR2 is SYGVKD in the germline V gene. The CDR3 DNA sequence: TGTGCCATCAGGGAGGCGGGACAGGACACTGAAGCTTTCTTT. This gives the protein CAIREAGQDTEAFF.

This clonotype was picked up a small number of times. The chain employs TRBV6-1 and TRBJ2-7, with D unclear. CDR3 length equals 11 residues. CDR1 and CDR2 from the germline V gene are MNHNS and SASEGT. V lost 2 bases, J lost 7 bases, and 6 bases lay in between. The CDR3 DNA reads TGTGCCAGCAGTGAACCAAGGGAGCAGTACTTC. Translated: CASSEPREQYF.

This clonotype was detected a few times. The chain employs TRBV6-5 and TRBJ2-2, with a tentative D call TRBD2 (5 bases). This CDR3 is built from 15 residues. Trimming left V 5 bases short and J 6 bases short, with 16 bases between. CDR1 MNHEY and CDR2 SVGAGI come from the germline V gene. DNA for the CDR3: TGTGCCAGCAGTAGGACTGTACATGGGGCCGGGGAGCTGTTTTTT. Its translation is CASSRTVHGAGELFF.

For the CDR3, the DNA is TGTGCCAGCTCCAGCGGGGCCAAAAACATTCAGTACTTC. Its protein is CASSSGAKNIQYF. The chain carries TRBV18 and TRBJ2-4, with a weak D call TRBD2 (6 bases). V was cut by 6 bases and J by 1 base, with 7 bases left in between. CDR1 and CDR2 from the germline V gene are KGHSH and LQKENI. This CDR3 is built from 13 residues.

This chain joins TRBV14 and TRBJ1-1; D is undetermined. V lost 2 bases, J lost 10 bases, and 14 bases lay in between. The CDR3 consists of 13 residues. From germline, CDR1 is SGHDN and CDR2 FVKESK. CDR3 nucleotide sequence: TGTGCCAGCAGCCAATCGTACGGGTCTAGAGCTTTCTTT. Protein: CASSQSYGSRAFF.

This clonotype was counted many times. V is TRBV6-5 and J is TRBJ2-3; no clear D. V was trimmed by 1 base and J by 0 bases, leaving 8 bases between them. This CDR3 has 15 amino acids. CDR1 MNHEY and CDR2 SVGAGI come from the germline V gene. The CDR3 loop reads CASSYFPGSTDTQYF. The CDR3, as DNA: TGTGCCAGCAGTTACTTCCCAGGCAGCACAGATACGCAGTATTTT.

The CDR3 DNA sequence: TGCGCCAGCAGCCATCGGACCGGAGATACGCAGTATTTT. This gives the protein CASSHRTGDTQYF. The chain recombines TRBV4-3 with TRBJ2-3, with D uncertain. The V end lost 3 bases, the J end lost 5 bases, and 9 bases lay between the germline ends. CDR3 length: 13 amino acids. Germline CDR1 LGHNA, CDR2 YSLEER.

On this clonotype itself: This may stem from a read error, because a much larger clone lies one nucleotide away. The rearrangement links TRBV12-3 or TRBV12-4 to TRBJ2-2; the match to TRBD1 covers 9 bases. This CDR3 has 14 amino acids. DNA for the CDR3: TGTGCCAGCAGTCCGGGACAGGGTGGCGGGGAGCTGGTTTTT. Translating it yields CASSPGQGGGELVF.

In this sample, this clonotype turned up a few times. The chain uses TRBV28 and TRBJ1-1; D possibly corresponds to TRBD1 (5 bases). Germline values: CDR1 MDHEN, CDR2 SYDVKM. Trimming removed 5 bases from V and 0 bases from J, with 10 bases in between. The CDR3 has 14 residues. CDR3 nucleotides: TGTGCCAGCAGTGTGGGACGGATGAACACTGAAGCTTTCTTT. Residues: CASSVGRMNTEAFF.

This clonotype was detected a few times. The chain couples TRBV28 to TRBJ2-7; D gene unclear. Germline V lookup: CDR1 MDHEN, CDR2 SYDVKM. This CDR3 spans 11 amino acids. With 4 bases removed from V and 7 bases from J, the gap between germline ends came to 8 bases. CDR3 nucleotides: TGTGCCAGCAGTTCCCCGGCAGAGCAGTACTTC. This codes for CASSSPAEQYF.

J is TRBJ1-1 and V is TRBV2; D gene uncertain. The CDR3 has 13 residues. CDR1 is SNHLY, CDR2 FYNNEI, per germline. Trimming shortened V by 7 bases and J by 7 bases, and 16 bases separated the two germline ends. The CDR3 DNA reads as TGTGCCAGCACCGAAGGTGGGCAGCTTGAAGCTTTCTTT. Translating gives CASTEGGQLEAFF.

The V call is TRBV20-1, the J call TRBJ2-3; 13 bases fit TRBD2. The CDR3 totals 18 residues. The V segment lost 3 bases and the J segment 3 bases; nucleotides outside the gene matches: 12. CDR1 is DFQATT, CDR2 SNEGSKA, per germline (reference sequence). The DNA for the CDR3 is TGCAGTGCTAGTAAGGGACTAGCGGGAACGATGTTGACAGATACGCAGTATTTT. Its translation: CSASKGLAGTMLTDTQYF.

The CDR3 DNA is TGTGCCAGCATGAGGGGTACCGGGGAGCTGTTTTTT. Translation: CASMRGTGELFF. The rearrangement links TRBV6-1 to TRBJ2-2, with D perhaps given as TRBD1 or TRBD2 (5 bases each). The CDR3 is made up of 12 amino acids. V was trimmed by 7 bases and J by 5 bases, leaving 8 bases between them. CDR1 MNHNS and CDR2 SASEGT come from the germline V gene.

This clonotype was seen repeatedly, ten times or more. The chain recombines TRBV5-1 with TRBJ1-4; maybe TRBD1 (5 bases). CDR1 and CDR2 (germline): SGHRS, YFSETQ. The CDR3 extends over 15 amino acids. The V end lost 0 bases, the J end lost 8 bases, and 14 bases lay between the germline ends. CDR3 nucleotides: TGCGCCAGCAGCTTGGTTTTAGGGACCGGCGAAAAACTGTTTTTT. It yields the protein CASSLVLGTGEKLFF.

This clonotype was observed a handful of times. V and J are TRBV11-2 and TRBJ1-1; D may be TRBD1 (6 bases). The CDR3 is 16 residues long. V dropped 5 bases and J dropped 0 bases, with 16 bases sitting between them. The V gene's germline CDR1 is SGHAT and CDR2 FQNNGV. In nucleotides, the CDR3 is TGTGCCAGCAGCAACCGCGGGACATTCATGAACACTGAAGCTTTCTTT. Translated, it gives CASSNRGTFMNTEAFF.

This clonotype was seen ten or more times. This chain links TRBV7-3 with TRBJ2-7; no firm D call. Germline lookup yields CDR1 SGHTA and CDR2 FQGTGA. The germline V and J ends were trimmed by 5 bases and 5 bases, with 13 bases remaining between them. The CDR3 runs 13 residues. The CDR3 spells CASSADRANEQYF. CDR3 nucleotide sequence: TGTGCCAGCAGCGCGGACCGTGCCAACGAGCAGTACTTC.

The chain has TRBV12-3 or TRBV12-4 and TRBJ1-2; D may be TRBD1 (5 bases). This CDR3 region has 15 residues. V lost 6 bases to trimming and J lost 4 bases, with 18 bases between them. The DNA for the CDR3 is TGTGCCAGCAGCCCGGGACCTCAATATCCCTATGGCTACACCTTC. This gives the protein CASSPGPQYPYGYTF.

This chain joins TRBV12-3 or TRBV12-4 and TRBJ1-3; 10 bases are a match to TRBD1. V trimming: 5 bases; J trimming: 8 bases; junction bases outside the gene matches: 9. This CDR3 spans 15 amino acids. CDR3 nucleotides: TGTGCCAGCAGTCCGATTGGACAGGGGGTTGACACCATATATTTT. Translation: CASSPIGQGVDTIYF.

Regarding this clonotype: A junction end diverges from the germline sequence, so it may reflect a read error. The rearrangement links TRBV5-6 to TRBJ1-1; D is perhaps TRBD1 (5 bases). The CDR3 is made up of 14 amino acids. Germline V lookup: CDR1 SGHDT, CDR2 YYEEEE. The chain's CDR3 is CASSFGTAMTEVFF. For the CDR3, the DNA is TGTGCCAGCAGCTTCGGGACGGCGATGACTGAAGTTTTCTTT.